These T cell receptor beta chains were read from a single sample in a study of cytomegalovirus exposure and HLA in healthy donors. This table comes from immunoSEQ multiplex PCR, and its TCRdb copy is limited to in-frame clones, with some not included. The sample shows tens of thousands of clones, 89% of them seen only once. The sample taken for sequencing was PBMCs. The source is a woman under 30 in good health and CMV-seronegative. The CDR3 runs from the conserved cysteine through the conserved F or W. The order of the fields is clone size, V gene, D gene, J gene, CDR3 protein, CDR3 DNA. A D gene is named only where the DNA matches it firmly. A row's size may be missing; if present it is once, few, many or a size class.

abundance: NA; v_gene: TRBV5-8; d_gene: TRBD2; j_gene: TRBJ2-2; CDR3aa: CAPRRTGGNTGELFF; CDR3nt: TGTGCCCCTCGGAGGACGGGAGGGAACACCGGGGAGCTGTTTTTT
abundance: NA; v_gene: TRBV7-9; d_gene: TRBD1; j_gene: TRBJ2-2; CDR3aa: CASSLSGGPVVGELFF; CDR3nt: TGTGCCAGCAGCTTGTCAGGGGGCCCTGTAGTCGGGGAGCTGTTTTTT
abundance: NA; v_gene: TRBV5-1; d_gene: TRBD1; j_gene: TRBJ2-7; CDR3aa: CASSPGQTGIYEQYF; CDR3nt: TGCGCCAGCAGCCCGGGACAGACAGGGATTTACGAGCAGTACTTC
abundance: NA; v_gene: TRBV12-5; d_gene: NA; j_gene: TRBJ1-1; CDR3aa: CASGLTLDRRGTEAFF; CDR3nt: TGTGCTAGTGGTTTGACTTTGGACAGAAGAGGCACTGAAGCTTTCTTT
abundance: NA; v_gene: TRBV28; d_gene: NA; j_gene: TRBJ2-7; CDR3aa: CASHQRDISYEQYF; CDR3nt: TGTGCCAGCCACCAGCGGGACATCTCCTACGAGCAGTACTTC
abundance: NA; v_gene: TRBV7-9; d_gene: NA; j_gene: TRBJ2-7; CDR3aa: CASRTWFPSEQYF; CDR3nt: TGTGCCAGCAGAACTTGGTTCCCGTCCGAGCAGTACTTC
abundance: NA; v_gene: TRBV19; d_gene: NA; j_gene: TRBJ1-2; CDR3aa: CASSIQGSGGYGYTF; CDR3nt: TGTGCCAGTAGTATTCAGGGGTCGGGGGGCTATGGCTACACCTTC
abundance: NA; v_gene: TRBV7-9; d_gene: TRBD1; j_gene: TRBJ2-6; CDR3aa: CASSLPTGFGANVLTF; CDR3nt: TGTGCCAGCAGCTTACCGACAGGGTTTGGGGCCAACGTCCTGACTTTC
abundance: once; v_gene: TRBV19; d_gene: TRBD2; j_gene: TRBJ2-3; CDR3aa: CASSIALAGGTDTQYF; CDR3nt: TGTGCCAGTAGTATAGCACTAGCGGGAGGGACCGATACGCAGTATTTT
abundance: NA; v_gene: TRBV20-1; d_gene: NA; j_gene: TRBJ1-1; CDR3aa: CSASQGTEAFF; CDR3nt: TGCAGTGCTAGCCAGGGTACTGAAGCTTTCTTT